This T cell receptor (beta chain) is from a study of shared clonotypes between healthy human individuals. The CDR3 length is 9 residues, termini included. CDR1 and CDR2 (germline): MNHEY, SVGAGI. Remarks on this clone: Antigen unknown. The conserved phenylalanine or tryptophan normally closing the CDR3 is absent here, so this likely arose from a read error. The DNA is left out, because the CDR3 cannot be placed on it with certainty; the CDR3 is given as TCRdb lists it.

The assay used deep level. Genomic DNA of every subset was divided equally among multiple immunoSEQ plates. The assay was immunoSEQ multiplex PCR, and TCRdb's table has in-frame clones only and misses some. The sample consists of some 480,000 clones, roughly 85% of them appearing once. Each unsorted sample relied on around 100 million PBMCs as its source of genomic DNA. Study-level findings and limits: Few donors limited the genetic and exposure-history diversity represented.

This chain uses TRBV6-5 with TRBJ1-2. The clonotype was recovered from a middle-aged woman in good health. Some clones in this sample may be carry-over from other donors' samples. Material: PBMCs. CDR3 protein: CASSYLSKS.